This TCR beta chain stems from a study of radiation and T cells in renal cell carcinoma. CDR1 is KGHSH, CDR2 LQKENI, per germline. Trimming left V 0 bases short and J 5 bases short, with 10 bases between. CDR3 length equals 14 residues. This clone was found once. Its antigen is undetermined. Time point indicated: blood 4 weeks post-SBRT, at nephrectomy. As for treatment: 15 Gy SBRT to primary tumor, nephrectomy 4 weeks later. Nephrectomy followed 15 Gy stereotactic body radiation by 4 weeks. Blood was sampled at baseline, 2 weeks and 4 weeks after SBRT. General study results and limits: Baseline intratumoral clonotype presence is unknown without pretreatment biopsies.

Sequencing was performed with immunoSEQ multiplex PCR; in TCRdb, only in-frame clones are kept and a portion is missing. The sample lists tens of thousands of clones; 83% were seen once. The receptor comes from a woman aged 60-75 years with renal cell carcinoma. V gene TRBV18 combines with J gene TRBJ1-1, with D unresolved. The sequencing here drew on blood, taken from a patient whose treatment included radiotherapy and nephrectomy. This CDR3 reads CASSPPGSRTEAFF. The CDR3 nucleotides are TGTGCCAGCTCACCACCGGGGTCGAGGACTGAAGCTTTCTTT. Together with reference TRBV18 and TRBJ1-1, the CDR3 gives the full variable domain: NAGVMQNPRHLVRRRGQEARLRCSPMKGHSHVYWYRQLPEEGLKFMVYLQKENIIDESGMPKERFSAEFPKEGPSILRIQQVVRGDSAAYFCASSPPGSRTEAFFGQGTRLTVV.